Listed here are 6 T cell receptor beta chains from one sample, sequenced in a study of brain T cells in children with intractable seizures. As for time point: blood from clinic visit 5 months post-surgery; TSC patient then seizure free. The repertoire was sequenced with immunoSEQ multiplex PCR; TCRdb's copy has only in-frame clones and lacks some. Among under 400,000 clones listed, 93% were seen once. The sequencing here drew on peripheral blood, taken 4 to 5 months after surgery. These receptor sequences come from a boy less than two years old with tuberous sclerosis and intractable seizures.

The rearrangement links TRBV6-1 to TRBJ1-5; TRBD1 matches at 8 bases. The CDR3 covers 15 residues. Germline V gene data show CDR1 as MNHNS and CDR2 as SASEGT. Trimming at V came to 3 bases and at J to 5 bases, leaving 6 bases not matched to a gene. The CDR3 is CASSDRGLGYQPQHF. The CDR3 coding sequence is TGTGCCAGCAGTGACAGGGGGCTGGGATATCAGCCCCAGCATTTT.

The gene calls are TRBV5-6 and TRBJ2-1, with TRBD1 identical over 8 bases. From germline, CDR1 is SGHDT and CDR2 YYEEEE. Trimming at V came to 2 bases and at J to 7 bases, leaving 5 bases not matched to a gene. This CDR3 contains 14 residues. Written as DNA, the CDR3 is TGTGCCAGCAGCTTTGGGACAGGCTGGAATGAGCAGTTCTTC. It specifies CASSFGTGWNEQFF.

The V gene is TRBV5-1, the J gene TRBJ2-1; tentatively, D is TRBD2 (6 bases). Per germline, CDR1 SGHRS and CDR2 YFSETQ. There are 14 residues in the CDR3. V was trimmed by 3 bases and J by 10 bases, leaving 17 bases between them. CDR3 loop: CASSSGDSLGEQFF. The DNA of the CDR3 is TGCGCCAGCAGCTCGGGGGACTCCTTAGGGGAGCAGTTCTTC.

The rearrangement joins TRBV28 to TRBJ2-3; weak D call: TRBD2 (6 bases). The germline V gene encodes CDR1 MDHEN and CDR2 SYDVKM. The V end was cut by 8 bases, the J end by 2 bases, with 14 bases between. The CDR3 runs 14 residues. The CDR3 sequence: CASLSGSSTDTQYF. The DNA of the CDR3 is TGTGCCAGCCTTAGCGGCAGCTCCACAGATACGCAGTATTTT.

The chain has TRBV12-3 or TRBV12-4 and TRBJ2-7; D is unresolved. V shed 3 bases and J shed 6 bases, with 9 bases lying between them. The CDR3 covers 12 residues. The CDR3 sequence is CASSFFGSEQYF. The CDR3 DNA sequence: TGTGCCAGCAGTTTTTTTGGCTCCGAGCAGTACTTC.

The CDR3 sequence: CASSLGITGELFF. CDR3 coding DNA: TGTGCCAGCAGTTTAGGGATCACCGGGGAGCTGTTTTTT. V gene TRBV12-3 or TRBV12-4 combines with J gene TRBJ2-2; D gene ambiguous. V was pared by 1 base and J by 4 bases, with 4 bases between. This CDR3 comprises 13 residues.